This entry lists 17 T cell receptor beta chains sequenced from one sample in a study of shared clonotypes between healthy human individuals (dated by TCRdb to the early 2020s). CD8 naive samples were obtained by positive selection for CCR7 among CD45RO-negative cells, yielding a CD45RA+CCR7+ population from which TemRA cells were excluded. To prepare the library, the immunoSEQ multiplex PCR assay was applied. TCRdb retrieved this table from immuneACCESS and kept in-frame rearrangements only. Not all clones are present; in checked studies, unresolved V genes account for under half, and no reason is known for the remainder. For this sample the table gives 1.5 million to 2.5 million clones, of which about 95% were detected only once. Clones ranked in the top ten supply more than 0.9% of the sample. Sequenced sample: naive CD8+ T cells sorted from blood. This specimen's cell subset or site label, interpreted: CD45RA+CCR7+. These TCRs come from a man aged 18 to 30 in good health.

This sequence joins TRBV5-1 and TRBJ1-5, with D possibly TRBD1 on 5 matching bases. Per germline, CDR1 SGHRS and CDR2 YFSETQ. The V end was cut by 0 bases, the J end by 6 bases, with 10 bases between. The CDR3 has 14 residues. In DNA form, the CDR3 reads TGCGCCAGCAGCTTGGCCTCGGGGGTTCAGCCCCAGCATTTT. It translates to CASSLASGVQPQHF. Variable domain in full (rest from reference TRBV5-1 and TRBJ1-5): KAGVTQTPRYLIKTRGQQVTLSCSPISGHRSVSWYQQTPGQGLQFLFEYFSETQRNKGNFPGRFSGRQFSNSRSEMNVSTLELGDSALYLCASSLASGVQPQHFGDGTRLSIL.

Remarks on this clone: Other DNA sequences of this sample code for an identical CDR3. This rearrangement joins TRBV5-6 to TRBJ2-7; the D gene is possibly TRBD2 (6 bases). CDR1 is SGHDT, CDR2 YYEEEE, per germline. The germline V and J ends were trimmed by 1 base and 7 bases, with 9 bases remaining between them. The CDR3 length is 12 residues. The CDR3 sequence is CASSLTGGEQYF. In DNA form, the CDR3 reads TGTGCCAGCAGCTTGACCGGGGGAGAGCAGTACTTC. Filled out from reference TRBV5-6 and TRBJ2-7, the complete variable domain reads DAGVTQSPTHLIKTRGQQVTLRCSPKSGHDTVSWYQQALGQGPQFIFQYYEEEERQRGNFPDRFSGHQFPNYSSELNVNALLLGDSALYLCASSLTGGEQYFGPGTRLTVT.

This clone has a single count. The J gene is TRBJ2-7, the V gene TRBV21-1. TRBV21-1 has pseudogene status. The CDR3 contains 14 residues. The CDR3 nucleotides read TGTGCCAGCAGCAAAGGAGCCGCAGCCTACGAGCAGTACTTC. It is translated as CASSKGAAAYEQYF.

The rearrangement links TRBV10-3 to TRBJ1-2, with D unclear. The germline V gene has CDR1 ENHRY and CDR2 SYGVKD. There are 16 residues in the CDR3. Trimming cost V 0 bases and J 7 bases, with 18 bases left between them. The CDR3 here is CAISESIDYDITGYTF. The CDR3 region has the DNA TGTGCCATCAGTGAGTCGATTGATTATGATATTACTGGCTACACCTTC.

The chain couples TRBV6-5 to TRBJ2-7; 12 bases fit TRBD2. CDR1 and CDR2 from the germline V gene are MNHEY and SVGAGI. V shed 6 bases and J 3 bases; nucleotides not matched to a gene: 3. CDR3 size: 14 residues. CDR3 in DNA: TGTGCCAGCAGCCCACTAGCGGGGGGCTACGAGCAGTACTTC. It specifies CASSPLAGGYEQYF.

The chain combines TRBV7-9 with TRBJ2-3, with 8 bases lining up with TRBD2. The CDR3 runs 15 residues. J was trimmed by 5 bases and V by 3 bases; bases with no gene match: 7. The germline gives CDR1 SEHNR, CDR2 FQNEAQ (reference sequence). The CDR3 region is CASSFPAGGGDTQYF. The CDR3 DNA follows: TGTGCCAGCAGCTTTCCGGCGGGAGGAGGAGATACGCAGTATTTT.

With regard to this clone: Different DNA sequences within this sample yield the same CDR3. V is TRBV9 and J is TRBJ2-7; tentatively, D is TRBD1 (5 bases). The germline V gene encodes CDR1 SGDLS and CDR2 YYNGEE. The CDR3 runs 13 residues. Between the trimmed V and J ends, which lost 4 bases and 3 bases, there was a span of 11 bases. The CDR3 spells CASSSRDSYEQYF. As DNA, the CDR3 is TGTGCCAGCAGCTCTCGCGACAGCTACGAGCAGTACTTC.

CDR3 residues: CASSLTSVDGDTQYF. The CDR3, as DNA: TGTGCCAGCAGCCTAACTAGCGTGGATGGCGATACGCAGTATTTT. The V and J genes are TRBV27 and TRBJ2-3; 7 nucleotides line up with TRBD2. Trimming at V came to 6 bases and at J to 6 bases, leaving 12 bases not matched to a gene. This CDR3 contains 15 residues. Germline CDR1 MNHEY, CDR2 SMNVEV (reference sequence).

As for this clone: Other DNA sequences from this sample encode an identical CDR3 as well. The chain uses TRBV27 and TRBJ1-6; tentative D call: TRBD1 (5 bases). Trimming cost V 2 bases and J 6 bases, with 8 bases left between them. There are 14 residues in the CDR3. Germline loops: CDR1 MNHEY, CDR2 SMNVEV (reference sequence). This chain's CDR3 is CASSLGQGNSPLHF. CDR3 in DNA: TGTGCCAGCAGTTTAGGGCAGGGTAATTCACCCCTCCACTTT.

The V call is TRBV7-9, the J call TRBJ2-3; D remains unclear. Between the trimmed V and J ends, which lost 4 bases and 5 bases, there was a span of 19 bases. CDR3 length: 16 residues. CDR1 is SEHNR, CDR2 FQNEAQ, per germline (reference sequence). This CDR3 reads CASSYNSEVWLDTQYF. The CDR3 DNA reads TGTGCCAGCAGCTATAACTCAGAAGTTTGGCTAGATACGCAGTATTTT. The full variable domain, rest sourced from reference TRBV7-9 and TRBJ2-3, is DTGVSQNPRHKITKRGQNVTFRCDPISEHNRLYWYRQTLGQGPEFLTYFQNEAQLEKSRLLSDRFSAERPKGSFSTLEIQRTEQGDSAMYLCASSYNSEVWLDTQYFGPGTRLTVL.

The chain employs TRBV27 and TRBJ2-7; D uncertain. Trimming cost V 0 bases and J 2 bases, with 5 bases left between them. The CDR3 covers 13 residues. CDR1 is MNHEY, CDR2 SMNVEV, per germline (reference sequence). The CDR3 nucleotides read TGTGCCAGCAGTTTATCTCAAACCTACGAGCAGTACTTC. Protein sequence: CASSLSQTYEQYF.

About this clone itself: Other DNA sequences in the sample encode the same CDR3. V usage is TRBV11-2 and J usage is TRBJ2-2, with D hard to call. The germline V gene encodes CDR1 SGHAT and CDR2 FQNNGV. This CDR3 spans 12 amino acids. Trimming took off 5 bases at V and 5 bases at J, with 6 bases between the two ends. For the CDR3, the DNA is TGTGCCAGCAGCCTGGGGACCGGGGAGCTGTTTTTT. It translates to CASSLGTGELFF.

CDR3 DNA sequence: TGTGCCAGCAGCCAAGACTCGACCTTGCAGCCCCAGCATTTT. This codes for CASSQDSTLQPQHF. The V and J genes are TRBV7-2 and TRBJ1-5; D unresolved. Germline assignment: CDR1 SGHTA and CDR2 FQGNSA. CDR3 length: 14 residues. The V gene lost 5 bases and the J gene lost 7 bases, with 15 bases spanning the gap.

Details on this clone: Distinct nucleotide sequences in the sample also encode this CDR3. The CDR3 region has the DNA TGTGCCAGCAGCTTCGGACTAGCCTACAATGAGCAGTTCTTC. Amino acids: CASSFGLAYNEQFF. This chain connects TRBV7-2 to TRBJ2-1, with 7 bases fitting TRBD2. With 3 bases clipped from V and 2 bases from J, the junction kept 1 base outside the gene matches. Per the germline V gene, CDR1 is SGHTA and CDR2 is FQGNSA. This CDR3 is 14 amino acids long.

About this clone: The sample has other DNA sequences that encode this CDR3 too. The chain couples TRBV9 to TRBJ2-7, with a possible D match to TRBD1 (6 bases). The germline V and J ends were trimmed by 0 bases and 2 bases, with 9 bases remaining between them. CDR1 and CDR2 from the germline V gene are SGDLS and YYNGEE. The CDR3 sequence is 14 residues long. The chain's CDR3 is CASSVGAGAYEQYF. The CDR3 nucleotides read TGTGCCAGCAGCGTAGGAGCAGGGGCCTACGAGCAGTACTTC.

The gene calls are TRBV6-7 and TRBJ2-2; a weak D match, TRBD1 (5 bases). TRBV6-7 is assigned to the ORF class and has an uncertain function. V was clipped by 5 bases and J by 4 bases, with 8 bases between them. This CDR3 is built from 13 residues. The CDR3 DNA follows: TGTGCCAGCAGTAGCAGGGTCACCGGGGAGCTGTTTTTT. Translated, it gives CASSSRVTGELFF.

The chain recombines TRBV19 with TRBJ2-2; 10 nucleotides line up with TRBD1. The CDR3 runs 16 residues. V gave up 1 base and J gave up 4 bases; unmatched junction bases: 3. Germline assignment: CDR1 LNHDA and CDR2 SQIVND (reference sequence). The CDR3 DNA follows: TGTGCCAGTAGTATAGGACAGGGGGCCCTCACCGGGGAGCTGTTTTTT. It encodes CASSIGQGALTGELFF.